The 27 T cell receptor beta chains below were found in one sample sequenced in a study of Graves' ophthalmopathy and Graves' hyperthyroidism. TCR beta CDR3 amplification used RNA transcripts. Scientists carried out first-round RT-PCR using HTBI primers and then a second-round multiplex PCR. Using its own MiXCR run on the multiplex PCR reads, TCRdb lists one record per CDR3 protein. The sample shows 600,000 to 950,000 distinct CDR3 sequences, 40% of them seen only once. Sequencing was done on a sample of peripheral blood. The source is an adult man with Graves' ophthalmopathy.

The chain is built from TRBV5-1 and TRBJ1-1, with 7 bases fitting TRBD1. The CDR3 is 17 residues long. After removal of 3 bases from V and 3 bases from J, the junction contained 14 bases not matched to a gene. Germline assignment: CDR1 SGHRS and CDR2 YFSETQ. The CDR3 spells CASSYADRRMQHTEAFF. DNA of the CDR3: TGCGCCAGCAGCTATGCGGACAGGAGGATGCAGCACACTGAAGCTTTCTTT.

This clonotype was detected a few times. CDR3 DNA: TGTGCCAGCAGCCCCTGGTCCCCTGTCGGGACTAATGAAAAACTGTTTTTT. It is translated as CASSPWSPVGTNEKLFF. The J gene is TRBJ1-4, the V gene TRBV7-9; no clear D gene. V was trimmed by 5 bases and J by 2 bases, leaving 18 bases between them. CDR3 length equals 17 residues. The germline CDR1 and CDR2 sequences are SEHNR and FQNEAQ (reference sequence).

In this sample, this clonotype turned up once. This sequence may be a read error, since a much larger clone differs from it by one base. This chain connects TRBV11-1 to TRBJ1-4; tentative D call: TRBD1 (5 bases). In germline, CDR1 is SGHAT, CDR2 FQDESV (reference sequence). The length of the CDR3 is 14 residues. V was trimmed by 2 bases and J by 7 bases, leaving 11 bases between them. The CDR3 DNA reads as TGTGCCAGCAGCTTACTCAGCAGGGCTGAAAAACTGTTTTTT. Translated, it gives CASSLLSRAEKLFF.

This clonotype has only a few counts. CDR3 amino acids: CASSLDTDRTHGYTF. CDR3 nucleotide sequence: TGTGCCAGCAGCTTGGATACAGACAGGACTCATGGCTACACCTTC. This sequence joins TRBV5-4 and TRBJ1-2, with D perhaps matching TRBD1 (6 bases). V was cut by 0 bases and J by 6 bases, with 15 bases left in between. From germline, CDR1 is SGHNT and CDR2 YYREEE (reference sequence). The CDR3 loop spans 15 amino acids.

The chain joins TRBV6-5 to TRBJ1-1; D unclear. CDR3 size: 16 residues. From germline, CDR1 is MNHEY and CDR2 SVGAGI. Trimming pared 0 bases from V and 3 bases from J, leaving 14 bases between. CDR3 in DNA: TGTGCCAGCAGTTACTCGACGGCGCGGAGATACACTGAAGCTTTCTTT. Protein sequence: CASSYSTARRYTEAFF.

Only a few counts were recorded for this clonotype. The V and J genes are TRBV10-3 and TRBJ2-2; 8 bases are a match to TRBD2. Germline V gene data show CDR1 as ENHRY and CDR2 as SYGVKD. J lost 2 bases, V lost 6 bases, and 17 bases had no gene match. The CDR3 length is 19 residues. The CDR3: CAIRGDSSGGVGNTGELFF. Written as DNA, the CDR3 is TGTGCCATCAGGGGCGACTCGAGCGGGGGAGTGGGTAACACCGGGGAGCTGTTTTTT.

The chain joins TRBV7-9 to TRBJ2-1, with 8 nucleotides matching TRBD2. After removal of 5 bases from V and 0 bases from J, the junction contained 15 bases not matched to a gene. The CDR3 spans 19 residues. The germline V gene encodes CDR1 SEHNR and CDR2 FQNEAQ (reference sequence). CDR3 nucleotides: TGTGCCAGCAGCCCGGTGATTAGTCGGGAGGGCCGCTCCTACAATGAGCAGTTCTTC. It specifies CASSPVISREGRSYNEQFF.

V and J are TRBV15 and TRBJ2-7, with 8 bases matching TRBD1. V was pared by 4 bases and J by 2 bases, with 7 bases of the junction left unmatched. Germline loops: CDR1 LNHNV, CDR2 YYDKDF (reference sequence). The CDR3 covers 15 residues. The DNA of the CDR3 is TGTGCCACCAGCACTTCCGGGACAGGAACCTACGAGCAGTACTTC. As protein: CATSTSGTGTYEQYF.

This clonotype was picked up many times. The CDR3, as DNA: TGCAGCGTTGTCGGGACTTTCCAAGAGACCCAGTACTTC. It codes for CSVVGTFQETQYF. The rearrangement uses TRBV29-1 and TRBJ2-5, with TRBD2 as a possible D gene (6 bases). The V gene lost 4 bases and the J gene lost 1 base, with 10 bases spanning the gap. CDR3 length: 13 residues. Germline assignment: CDR1 SQVTM and CDR2 ANQGSEA. Full variable domain (rest looked up from reference TRBV29-1 and TRBJ2-5): SAVISQKPSRDICQRGTSLTIQCQVDSQVTMMFWYRQQPGQSLTLIATANQGSEATYESGFVIDKFPISRPNLTFSTLTVSNMSPEDSSIYLCSVVGTFQETQYFGPGTRLLVL.

This clonotype was recorded many times. The chain couples TRBV2 to TRBJ2-7; D unresolved. This CDR3 comprises 12 residues. Germline V gene lookup returns CDR1 SNHLY and CDR2 FYNNEI. Between the trimmed V and J ends, which lost 3 bases and 2 bases, there was a span of 5 bases. CDR3 in DNA: TGTGCCAGCAGTGAGCTGCCCTACGAGCAGTACTTC. Protein sequence: CASSELPYEQYF.

CDR3: CASTSQLQETQYF. CDR3 nucleotide sequence: TGTGCCAGCACCTCCCAGTTACAAGAGACCCAGTACTTC. V gene TRBV11-2 combines with J gene TRBJ2-5; D not certain. The CDR3 spans 13 residues. V shed 7 bases and J shed 2 bases, with 11 bases lying between them. Germline CDR1 is SGHAT and CDR2 is FQNNGV.

This clonotype was observed a handful of times. Possible read error: a much larger clone is one base away. The chain combines TRBV29-1 with TRBJ2-7; TRBD1 aligns across 10 bases. CDR1 SQVTM and CDR2 ANQGSEA come from the germline V gene. V lost 4 bases, J lost 6 bases, and 6 bases stayed unmatched. This CDR3 comprises 13 residues. The CDR3 sequence: CSVGDDRGLEQYF. The CDR3 DNA follows: TGCAGCGTTGGAGACGACAGGGGGCTCGAGCAGTACTTC.

A word on this clonotype: One end of the junction varies from germline; a read error may be responsible. The V and J genes are TRBV10-1 and TRBJ2-7; D is possibly TRBD2 (6 bases). The CDR3 runs 14 residues. Germline CDR1 and CDR2: WNHNN and SYGVQD (reference sequence). Here the CDR3 reads CASSEEGQLYEQYF. As DNA, the CDR3 is TGTGCCAGCAGTGAGGAGGGGCAGTTATACGAGCAGTACTTC.

In its sample, this clonotype was seen a few times. The chain couples TRBV6-6 to TRBJ1-5; D is possibly TRBD1 (5 bases). The CDR3 is 15 amino acids. Germline assignment: CDR1 MNHNY and CDR2 SVGAGI (reference sequence). Trimming removed 1 base from V and 2 bases from J, with 9 bases in between. CDR3 sequence reads: CASSYLGEGNQPQHF. The DNA of the CDR3 is TGTGCCAGCAGTTACTTGGGGGAAGGCAATCAGCCCCAGCATTTT.

DNA for the CDR3: TGTGCCATCAGTGCTAGGCGGGACCTGACTGGGGCCAACGTCCTGACTTTC. Translated, it gives CAISARRDLTGANVLTF. The chain links TRBV10-3 to TRBJ2-6; D is perhaps TRBD2 (6 bases). CDR3 length: 17 amino acids. Germline CDR1 reads ENHRY; CDR2 reads SYGVKD. V lost 4 bases and J 2 bases, leaving 15 bases between the germline ends.

The chain uses TRBV5-4 and TRBJ2-7; D may correspond to TRBD1 or TRBD2 (5 bases each). The CDR3 is 16 amino acids. Germline CDR1 is SGHNT and CDR2 is YYREEE (reference sequence). Trimming pared 6 bases from V and 3 bases from J, leaving 22 bases between. The CDR3 reads CASTLGGGLSNYEQYF. CDR3 DNA sequence: TGTGCCAGCACCCTCGGTGGGGGTCTTTCAAACTACGAGCAGTACTTC.

This clonotype occurred many times. A read error may produce the germline difference seen at one junction end. The chain carries TRBV7-7 and TRBJ2-5; D remains unclear. The CDR3 has 13 amino acids. CDR1 is SSHAT, CDR2 FNYEAQ, per germline (reference sequence). CDR3 region: CASSLQLQETQYF. In DNA form, the CDR3 reads TGTGCTAGCAGCTTACAGTTACAAGAGACCCAGTACTTC.

Of note for this clonotype: Because the CDR3 is missing its conserved closing phenylalanine or tryptophan, this is likely a read error. Here the CDR3 reads CASSWGQGLETQYC. The CDR3 DNA sequence: TGTGCCAGCAGCTGGGGACAGGGCTTAGAGACCCAGTACTGC. The rearrangement uses TRBV7-9 and TRBJ2-5; TRBD1 matches at 9 bases. CDR1 and CDR2 from the germline V gene are SEHNR and FQNEAQ (reference sequence). The length of the CDR3 is 14 residues. V trimming: 4 bases; J trimming: 4 bases; junction bases outside the gene matches: 4.

As for this clonotype: A much larger clone lies one base from this, so it may be a read error. The CDR3 does not end in the conserved phenylalanine or tryptophan, so this is likely a read error. CDR3 loop: CASSVVRMNTEAFS. The DNA for the CDR3 is TGTGCCAGCAGCGTAGTTCGCATGAACACTGAAGCTTTCTCT. The chain employs TRBV9 and TRBJ1-1; no definite D call. Germline CDR1 is SGDLS and CDR2 is YYNGEE. V dropped 0 bases and J dropped 0 bases, with 6 bases sitting between them. The CDR3 is 14 amino acids.

As for this clonotype: A much more abundant neighbour one base away suggests this may be a read error. V gene TRBV9 combines with J gene TRBJ2-5; unclear D gene. The V gene's germline CDR1 is SGDLS and CDR2 YYNGEE. The CDR3 sequence is 15 residues long. For the CDR3, the DNA is TGTGTCAGCAGCGTAGCCGCCAGGATTGGAGAGACCCAGTACTTC. Translating it yields CVSSVAARIGETQYF.

This clonotype was seen many times. CDR3 sequence (DNA): TGTGCCACCAGCAGAGCGGCAGGGAGAGTCATAGCTTTCTTT. It encodes CATSRAAGRVIAFF. V is TRBV15 and J is TRBJ1-1; D possibly corresponds to TRBD1 (5 bases). The CDR3 is made up of 14 amino acids. The ends were cut back, 1 base at V and 10 bases at J, with 16 bases in the middle. Germline V gene data show CDR1 as LNHNV and CDR2 as YYDKDF (reference sequence).

This clonotype was detected a few times. The chain carries TRBV5-1 and TRBJ1-1; D might be TRBD1 (5 bases). There are 14 residues in the CDR3. Germline loops: CDR1 SGHRS, CDR2 YFSETQ. The V and J ends lost 0 bases and 8 bases respectively, with 14 bases between them. CDR3 sequence: CASSLGGTDREAFF. The CDR3 coding sequence is TGCGCCAGCAGCTTGGGGGGGACGGATAGAGAAGCTTTCTTT.

The chain uses TRBV25-1 and TRBJ2-5; 8 nucleotides align to TRBD2. CDR3 length equals 16 residues. Germline-derived CDR1 and CDR2 are MGHDK and SYGVNS. With V trimmed by 3 bases and J by 6 bases, 12 bases remained unmatched. This chain's CDR3 is CASSDSAGRASKTQYF. The DNA of the CDR3 is TGTGCCAGCAGTGATAGTGCCGGGAGGGCGTCGAAGACCCAGTACTTC. The variable domain in full, with the rest retrieved from reference TRBV25-1 and TRBJ2-5, is EADIYQTPRYLVIGTGKKITLECSQTMGHDKMYWYQQDPGMELHLIHYSYGVNSTEKGDLSSESTVSRIRTEHFPLTLESARPSHTSQYLCASSDSAGRASKTQYFGPGTRLLVL.

To note about this clonotype: The junction departs from germline at one end; a sequencing error may be responsible. The rearrangement joins TRBV25-1 to TRBJ1-1; D is perhaps TRBD1 (6 bases). Germline V lookup: CDR1 MGHDK, CDR2 SYGVNS. This CDR3 has 17 residues. CDR3 in DNA: TGCGCCAGCAGCCAAGGAAGACAGGCGCGGCTGAACACTGAAGCTTTCTTT. This sequence encodes CASSQGRQARLNTEAFF.

This clonotype has at least ten counts. The rearrangement joins TRBV7-9 to TRBJ2-7, with a possible D match to TRBD2 (5 bases). The CDR3 covers 14 residues. Germline V gene sequence: CDR1 SEHNR, CDR2 FQNEAQ (reference sequence). Trimming took off 5 bases at V and 2 bases at J, with 13 bases between the two ends. CDR3 amino acids: CASSVRTLAYEQYF. In DNA form, the CDR3 reads TGTGCCAGCAGCGTCAGGACTCTGGCCTACGAGCAGTACTTC. The full variable domain, its missing parts supplied by reference TRBV7-9 and TRBJ2-7, is DTGVSQNPRHKITKRGQNVTFRCDPISEHNRLYWYRQTLGQGPEFLTYFQNEAQLEKSRLLSDRFSAERPKGSFSTLEIQRTEQGDSAMYLCASSVRTLAYEQYFGPGTRLTVT.

This clonotype was observed many times. The chain recombines TRBV12-3 or TRBV12-4 with TRBJ1-1; tentatively, D is TRBD1 (6 bases). The CDR3 length is 12 residues. V shed 7 bases and J shed 11 bases, with 17 bases lying between them. CDR3: CASITGSSRAFF. The CDR3 DNA reads TGTGCCAGCATCACAGGGTCATCACGGGCTTTCTTT.

The chain has TRBV7-2 and TRBJ2-7; no clear D. The V end lost 1 base, the J end lost 6 bases, and 10 bases lay between the germline ends. From germline, CDR1 is SGHTA and CDR2 FQGNSA. The CDR3 totals 13 residues. CDR3 sequence: CASSLGAVREQYF. The CDR3, as DNA: TGTGCCAGCAGCTTAGGGGCGGTACGCGAGCAGTACTTC. Filled out from reference TRBV7-2 and TRBJ2-7, the complete variable domain reads GAGVSQSPSNKVTEKGKDVELRCDPISGHTALYWYRQSLGQGLEFLIYFQGNSAPDKSGLPSDRFSAERTGGSVSTLTIQRTQQEDSAVYLCASSLGAVREQYFGPGTRLTVT.